The 22 T cell receptor beta chains listed next were all sequenced from one sample in a study of radiation and T cells in renal cell carcinoma. Described time point: baseline pretreatment blood. The treatment denotes: 15 Gy SBRT to primary tumor, nephrectomy 4 weeks later. The data were produced by immunoSEQ multiplex PCR, yet TCRdb's version contains in-frame clones alone and is incomplete. The sample contains some 120,000 clones, about four fifths of which appear only once. This specimen consisted of blood, obtained from a patient whose treatment included radiotherapy and nephrectomy. These TCRs come from a woman aged 55-70 years with renal cell carcinoma.

This clone was detected a few times. This chain uses TRBV5-6 with TRBJ2-7; 12 bases align to TRBD1. Germline V gene data show CDR1 as SGHDT and CDR2 as YYEEEE. The length of the CDR3 is 17 residues. The trim removed 4 bases at V and 2 bases at J, leaving 10 bases unmatched. The CDR3 region has the DNA TGTGCCAGCAGCGAAAGTAGGGACAGGGGGCGAACCTACGAGCAGTACTTC. Encoded protein: CASSESRDRGRTYEQYF.

A remark on this clone: One junction end disagrees with the germline gene, perhaps due to a read error. The chain links TRBV19 to TRBJ1-1; 7 positions match TRBD1. The CDR3 contains 16 residues. Germline lookup yields CDR1 LNHDA and CDR2 SQIVND (reference sequence). In nucleotides, the CDR3 is TGTGCCAGTAGAATAGGGGACAGACCTGAAAACACTGAAGCTTTCTTT. Translating gives CASRIGDRPENTEAFF.

The chain employs TRBV11-2 and TRBJ2-3; 11 nucleotides agree with TRBD1. Per germline, CDR1 SGHAT and CDR2 FQNNGV. The V segment lost 1 base and the J segment 5 bases; nucleotides outside the gene matches: 2. The CDR3 is 15 amino acids. The CDR3 spells CASSLGGTGGDTQYF. As DNA, the CDR3 is TGTGCCAGCAGCTTAGGTGGGACAGGGGGAGATACGCAGTATTTT.

This clone was picked up one time. This chain connects TRBV7-9 to TRBJ1-2; no clear D. This CDR3 region has 14 residues. The V gene lost 1 base and the J gene lost 4 bases, with 10 bases spanning the gap. Germline loops: CDR1 SEHNR, CDR2 FQNEAQ (reference sequence). This CDR3 is CASSLEAVFYGYTF. The CDR3 DNA sequence: TGTGCCAGCAGCTTAGAGGCGGTCTTCTATGGCTACACCTTC.

CDR3 DNA: TGTGCCAGCACCCTTTACGACAGGGAAGAGCAGTTCTTC. It is translated as CASTLYDREEQFF. V and J are TRBV7-9 and TRBJ2-1; TRBD1 matches at 7 bases. CDR1 SEHNR and CDR2 FQNEAQ come from the germline V gene (reference sequence). The CDR3 has 13 amino acids. Losses at the gene ends were 7 bases for V and 10 bases for J; bases not matched to a gene: 10. Full variable domain (rest looked up from reference TRBV7-9 and TRBJ2-1): DTGVSQNPRHKITKRGQNVTFRCDPISEHNRLYWYRQTLGQGPEFLTYFQNEAQLEKSRLLSDRFSAERPKGSFSTLEIQRTEQGDSAMYLCASTLYDREEQFFGPGTRLTVL.

This chain links TRBV7-9 with TRBJ1-1; a possible D gene is TRBD1 (6 bases). V lost 5 bases and J lost 1, with 14 bases in between. CDR1 is SEHNR, CDR2 FQNEAQ, per germline (reference sequence). The CDR3 is made up of 15 amino acids. As DNA, the CDR3 is TGTGCCAGCAGCCCCCAAGGACAGAAGAACACTGAAGCTTTCTTT. It yields the protein CASSPQGQKNTEAFF.

The J gene is TRBJ2-7, the V gene TRBV27; the D gene could be TRBD1 or TRBD2 (5 bases each). The CDR3 is 13 residues long. CDR1 and CDR2 from the germline V gene are MNHEY and SMNVEV (reference sequence). V was clipped by 6 bases and J by 7 bases, with 16 bases between them. The CDR3 DNA sequence: TGTGCCAGCAGGGGGCTTGGCGCGGGTGAGCAGTACTTC. Its protein is CASRGLGAGEQYF.

This clone was detected many times. V is TRBV6-5 and J is TRBJ1-5; D is unclear. Trimming stripped 0 bases from V and 4 bases from J, with 4 bases between. The CDR3 contains 13 residues. Germline-derived CDR1 and CDR2 are MNHEY and SVGAGI. The CDR3 sequence is CASSYSLNQPQHF. In DNA, the CDR3 is TGTGCCAGCAGTTACTCGTTGAATCAGCCCCAGCATTTT.

This chain links TRBV9 with TRBJ2-2; D remains unclear. Trimming pared 0 bases from V and 7 bases from J, leaving 13 bases between. Germline V CDR1 and CDR2: SGDLS, YYNGEE. The CDR3 runs to 15 residues. The CDR3 DNA is TGTGCCAGCAGCGTAGTGGCAATTCCTGGCGGGGAGCTGTTTTTT. This translates into CASSVVAIPGGELFF. Full variable domain (rest looked up from reference TRBV9 and TRBJ2-2): DSGVTQTPKHLITATGQRVTLRCSPRSGDLSVYWYQQSLDQGLQFLIQYYNGEERAKGNILERFSAQQFPDLHSELNLSSLELGDSALYFCASSVVAIPGGELFFGEGSRLTVL.

This chain links TRBV7-2 with TRBJ2-3, with D unclear. Trimming stripped 2 bases from V and 5 bases from J, with 8 bases between. This CDR3 has 13 residues. From germline, CDR1 is SGHTA and CDR2 FQGNSA. The DNA for the CDR3 is TGTGCCAGCAGCTTAATCCCCAGAGATACGCAGTATTTT. It encodes CASSLIPRDTQYF.

The chain carries TRBV7-6 and TRBJ2-2; the match to TRBD1 covers 7 bases. J gave up 7 bases and V 5 bases, and 10 bases lay outside the gene matches. CDR3 length: 15 amino acids. Germline V gives CDR1 SGHVS, CDR2 FNYEAQ. The CDR3 reads CASSPGQATVGELFF. The CDR3 bases are TGTGCCAGCAGCCCCGGACAGGCGACGGTCGGGGAGCTGTTTTTT.

The gene calls are TRBV28 and TRBJ1-1; no definite D call. Trimming removed 3 bases from V and 3 bases from J, with 11 bases in between. This CDR3 spans 14 amino acids. Germline-derived CDR1 and CDR2 are MDHEN and SYDVKM. In nucleotides, the CDR3 is TGTGCCAGCAGTTTCTCCCCGAGCCACACTGAAGCTTTCTTT. It specifies CASSFSPSHTEAFF.

The gene calls are TRBV11-2 and TRBJ1-1, with D possibly TRBD1 on 6 matching bases. V was cut by 1 base and J by 0 bases, with 9 bases left in between. This CDR3 is 15 amino acids long. CDR1 is SGHAT and CDR2 is FQNNGV in the germline V gene. CDR3 residues: CASSLVKGVNTEAFF. For the CDR3, the DNA is TGTGCCAGCAGCTTAGTAAAGGGGGTGAACACTGAAGCTTTCTTT.

V gene TRBV4-1 combines with J gene TRBJ2-2; D gene unclear. The CDR3 has 17 amino acids. V was pared by 3 bases and J by 2 bases, with 16 bases between. Germline-derived CDR1 and CDR2 are MGHRA and YSYEKL. CDR3 in DNA: TGCGCCAGCAGCCATGGGTCGACGAGCCGTAACACCGGGGAGCTGTTTTTT. It is translated as CASSHGSTSRNTGELFF.

The J gene is TRBJ1-6, the V gene TRBV2, with D tentatively TRBD1 (5 bases). The CDR3 runs 13 residues. Germline V gene lookup returns CDR1 SNHLY and CDR2 FYNNEI. The V end was cut by 7 bases, the J end by 6 bases, with 10 bases between. The CDR3 nucleotides read TGTGCCAGCAAGGGGCAGGTTAATTCACCCCTCCACTTT. As protein: CASKGQVNSPLHF. Filled out from reference TRBV2 and TRBJ1-6, the complete variable domain reads EPEVTQTPSHQVTQMGQEVILRCVPISNHLYFYWYRQILGQKVEFLVSFYNNEISEKSEIFDDQFSVERPDGSNFTLKIRSTKLEDSAMYFCASKGQVNSPLHFGNGTRLTVT.

The chain has TRBV10-1 and TRBJ1-1; no reliable D call. Trimming removed 2 bases from V and 5 bases from J, with 9 bases in between. The CDR3 contains 13 residues. Germline V gene data show CDR1 as WNHNN and CDR2 as SYGVQD (reference sequence). The CDR3 is CASSELVWTEAFF. In DNA form, the CDR3 reads TGCGCCAGCAGTGAGCTGGTTTGGACTGAAGCTTTCTTT.

The chain combines TRBV28 with TRBJ2-2; D gene unclear. The CDR3 length is 13 residues. Germline loops: CDR1 MDHEN, CDR2 SYDVKM. Trimming left V 7 bases short and J 5 bases short, with 11 bases between. CDR3 nucleotides: TGTGCCAGCACCCACCCGAGGACCGGGGAGCTGTTTTTT. Translation gives CASTHPRTGELFF.

The gene calls are TRBV28 and TRBJ2-1; 7 bases map to TRBD2. From germline, CDR1 is MDHEN and CDR2 SYDVKM. The CDR3 is 16 residues long. J lost 4 bases, V lost 2 bases, and 8 bases had no gene match. The CDR3 nucleotides read TGTGCCAGCAGTTTAGGTTGGCGGGGGAGTTACAATGAGCAGTTCTTC. Translating it yields CASSLGWRGSYNEQFF.

The chain has TRBV5-4 and TRBJ1-2; 8 positions match TRBD1. The V and J ends lost 5 bases and 6 bases, in that order; junction bases with no gene match: 6. The CDR3 is 13 amino acids. CDR1 is SGHNT, CDR2 YYREEE, per germline (reference sequence). The CDR3 region is CASRPDRGDGYTF. The CDR3 DNA reads as TGTGCCAGCAGACCTGACAGGGGAGATGGCTACACCTTC.

V usage is TRBV6-1 and J usage is TRBJ2-5; D call uncertain. Germline lookup yields CDR1 MNHNS and CDR2 SASEGT. V was shortened by 9 bases and J by 5 bases, with 19 bases between the two germline ends. This CDR3 spans 14 amino acids. The CDR3: CASSNTRYTETQYF. CDR3 coding DNA: TGTGCCAGTTCGAACACGCGCTATACGGAGACCCAGTACTTC.

This rearrangement joins TRBV6-5 to TRBJ1-1; 9 nucleotides align to TRBD1. With 6 bases clipped from V and 5 bases from J, the junction kept 7 bases outside the gene matches. Germline-derived CDR1 and CDR2 are MNHEY and SVGAGI. There are 14 residues in the CDR3. The CDR3 region has the DNA TGTGCCAGCAGCCCCGACAGGGGGGGTACTGAAGCTTTCTTT. This codes for CASSPDRGGTEAFF.

This clone appeared a single time. This chain joins TRBV9 and TRBJ1-4; D is perhaps TRBD1 (6 bases). The ends were cut back, 2 bases at V and 5 bases at J, with 13 bases in the middle. The CDR3 length is 15 residues. CDR1 is SGDLS, CDR2 YYNGEE, per germline. The DNA of the CDR3 is TGTGCCAGCAGCGTTCCAGGGACAATCAATGAAAAACTGTTTTTT. Protein sequence: CASSVPGTINEKLFF.